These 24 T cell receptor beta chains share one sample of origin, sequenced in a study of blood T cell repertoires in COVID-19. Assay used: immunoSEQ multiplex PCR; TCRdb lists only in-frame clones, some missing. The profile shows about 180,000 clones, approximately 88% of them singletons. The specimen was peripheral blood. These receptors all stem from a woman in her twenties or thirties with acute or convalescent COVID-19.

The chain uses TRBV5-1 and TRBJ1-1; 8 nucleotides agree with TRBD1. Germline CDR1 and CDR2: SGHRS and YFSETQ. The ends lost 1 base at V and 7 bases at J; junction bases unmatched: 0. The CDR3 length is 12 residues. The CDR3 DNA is TGCGCCAGCAGCTTGACAGGGGGTGAAGCTTTCTTT. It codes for CASSLTGGEAFF.

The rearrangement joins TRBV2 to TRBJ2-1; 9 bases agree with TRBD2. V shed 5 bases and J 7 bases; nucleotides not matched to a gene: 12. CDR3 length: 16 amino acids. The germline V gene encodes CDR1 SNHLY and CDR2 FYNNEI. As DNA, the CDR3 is TGTGCCAGCAGTACAATGCCGGGACTAGCAGGAAATGAGCAGTTCTTC. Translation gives CASSTMPGLAGNEQFF.

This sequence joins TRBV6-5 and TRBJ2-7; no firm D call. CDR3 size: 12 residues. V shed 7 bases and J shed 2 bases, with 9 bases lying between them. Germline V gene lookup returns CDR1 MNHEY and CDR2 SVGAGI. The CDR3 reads CASTNSPYEQYF. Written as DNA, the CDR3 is TGTGCCAGCACGAACAGCCCCTACGAGCAGTACTTC.

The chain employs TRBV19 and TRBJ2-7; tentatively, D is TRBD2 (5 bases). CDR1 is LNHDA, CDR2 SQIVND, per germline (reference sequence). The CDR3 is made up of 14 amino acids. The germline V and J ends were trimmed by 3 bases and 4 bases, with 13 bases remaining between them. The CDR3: CASSIGAVGYEQYF. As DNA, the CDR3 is TGTGCCAGTAGTATCGGAGCGGTTGGGTACGAGCAGTACTTC.

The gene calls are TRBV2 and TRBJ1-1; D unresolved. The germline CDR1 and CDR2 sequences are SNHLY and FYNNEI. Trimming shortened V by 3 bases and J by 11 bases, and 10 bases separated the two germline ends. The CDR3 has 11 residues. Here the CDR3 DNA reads TGTGCCAGCAGTGATCTAGGAGGGGCTTTCTTT. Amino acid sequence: CASSDLGGAFF. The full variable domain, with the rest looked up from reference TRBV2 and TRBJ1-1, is EPEVTQTPSHQVTQMGQEVILRCVPISNHLYFYWYRQILGQKVEFLVSFYNNEISEKSEIFDDQFSVERPDGSNFTLKIRSTKLEDSAMYFCASSDLGGAFFGQGTRLTVV.

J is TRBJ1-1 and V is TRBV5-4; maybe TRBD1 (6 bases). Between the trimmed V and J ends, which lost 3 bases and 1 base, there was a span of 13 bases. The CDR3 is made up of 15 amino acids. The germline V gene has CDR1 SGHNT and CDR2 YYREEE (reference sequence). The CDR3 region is CASSSQGGRNTEAFF. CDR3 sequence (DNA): TGTGCCAGCAGCTCCCAAGGGGGACGGAACACTGAAGCTTTCTTT.

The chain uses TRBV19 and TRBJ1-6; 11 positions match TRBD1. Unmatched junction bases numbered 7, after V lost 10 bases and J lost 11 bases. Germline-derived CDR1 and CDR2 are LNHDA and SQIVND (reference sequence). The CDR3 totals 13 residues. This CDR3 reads CATRTGGGAPLHF. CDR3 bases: TGTGCCACACGGACAGGGGGCGGCGCACCCCTCCACTTT.

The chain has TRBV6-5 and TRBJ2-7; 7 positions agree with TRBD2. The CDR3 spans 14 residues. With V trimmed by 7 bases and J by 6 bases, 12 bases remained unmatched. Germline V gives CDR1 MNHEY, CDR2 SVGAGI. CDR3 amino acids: CASTAQGLGVEQYF. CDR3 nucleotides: TGTGCCAGCACCGCACAAGGACTAGGGGTCGAGCAGTACTTC.

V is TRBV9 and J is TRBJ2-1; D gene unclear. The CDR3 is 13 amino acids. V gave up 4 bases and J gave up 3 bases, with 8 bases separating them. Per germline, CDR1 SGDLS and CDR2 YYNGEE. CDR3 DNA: TGTGCCAGCAGCAAAATTAGCTACAATGAGCAGTTCTTC. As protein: CASSKISYNEQFF.

Written as DNA, the CDR3 is TGTGCCACCAGTTCCCCAGGGGTCTCCACCGGGGAGCTGTTTTTT. It encodes CATSSPGVSTGELFF. The genes are TRBV24-1 and TRBJ2-2; D possibly corresponds to TRBD1 (6 bases). V gave up 6 bases and J gave up 4 bases, with 14 bases separating them. This CDR3 contains 15 residues. Germline CDR1 KGHDR, CDR2 SFDVKD.

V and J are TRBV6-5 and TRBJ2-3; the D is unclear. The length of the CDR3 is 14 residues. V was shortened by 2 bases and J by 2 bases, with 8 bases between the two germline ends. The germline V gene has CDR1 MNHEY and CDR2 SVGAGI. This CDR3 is CASSYGRFTDTQYF. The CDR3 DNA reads TGTGCCAGCAGTTACGGCAGGTTCACAGATACGCAGTATTTT.

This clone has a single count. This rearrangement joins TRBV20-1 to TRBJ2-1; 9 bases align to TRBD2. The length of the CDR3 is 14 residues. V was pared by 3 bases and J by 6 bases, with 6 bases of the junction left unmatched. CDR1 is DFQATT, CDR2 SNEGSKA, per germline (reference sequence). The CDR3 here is CSASGLAGTNEQFF. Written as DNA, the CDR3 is TGCAGTGCTAGTGGCCTAGCGGGAACCAATGAGCAGTTCTTC.

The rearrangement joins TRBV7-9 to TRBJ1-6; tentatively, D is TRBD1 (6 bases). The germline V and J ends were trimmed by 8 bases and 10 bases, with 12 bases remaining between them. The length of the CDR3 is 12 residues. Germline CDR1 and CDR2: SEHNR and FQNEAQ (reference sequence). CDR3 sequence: CASGGVRSPLHF. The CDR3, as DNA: TGTGCCAGCGGGGGCGTCCGGTCACCCCTCCACTTT.

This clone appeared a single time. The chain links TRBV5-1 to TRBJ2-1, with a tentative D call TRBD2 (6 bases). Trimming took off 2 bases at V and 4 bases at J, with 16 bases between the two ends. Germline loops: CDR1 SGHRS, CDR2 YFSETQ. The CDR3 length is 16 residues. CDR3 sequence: CASSFAVAGSYNEQFF. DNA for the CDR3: TGCGCCAGCAGCTTCGCGGTTGCGGGATCTTACAATGAGCAGTTCTTC.

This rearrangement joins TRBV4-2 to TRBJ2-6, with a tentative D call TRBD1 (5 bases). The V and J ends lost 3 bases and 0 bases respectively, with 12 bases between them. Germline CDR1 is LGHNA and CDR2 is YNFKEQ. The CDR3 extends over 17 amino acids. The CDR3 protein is CASSQVQVFSGANVLTF. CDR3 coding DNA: TGTGCCAGCAGCCAGGTACAGGTATTCTCTGGGGCCAACGTCCTGACTTTC.

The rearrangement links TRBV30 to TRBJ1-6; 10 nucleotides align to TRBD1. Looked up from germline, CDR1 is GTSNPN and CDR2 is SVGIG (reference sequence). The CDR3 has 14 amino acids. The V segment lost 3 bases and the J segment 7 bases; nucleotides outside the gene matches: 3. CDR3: CAWRGQGKNSPLHF. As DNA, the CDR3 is TGTGCCTGGAGGGGACAGGGGAAGAATTCACCCCTCCACTTT.

In DNA form, the CDR3 reads TGTGCCAGCAGCCTCGACAGGGCGAACACCGGGGAGCTGTTTTTT. Translation gives CASSLDRANTGELFF. The chain combines TRBV7-9 with TRBJ2-2; TRBD1 matches 7 bases. Germline assignment: CDR1 SEHNR and CDR2 FQNEAQ (reference sequence). The length of the CDR3 is 15 residues. V dropped 5 bases and J dropped 0; count of bases not matched to a gene: 3.

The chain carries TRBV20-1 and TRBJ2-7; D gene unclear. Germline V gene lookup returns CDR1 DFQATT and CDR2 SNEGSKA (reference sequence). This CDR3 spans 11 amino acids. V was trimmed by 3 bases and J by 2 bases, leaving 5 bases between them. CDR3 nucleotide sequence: TGCAGTGCTAGTACTACCTACGAGCAGTACTTC. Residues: CSASTTYEQYF.

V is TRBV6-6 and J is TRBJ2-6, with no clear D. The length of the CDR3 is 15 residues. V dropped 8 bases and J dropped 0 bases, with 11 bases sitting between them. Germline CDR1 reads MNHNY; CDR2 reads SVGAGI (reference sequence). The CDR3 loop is CASEKTNSGANVLTF. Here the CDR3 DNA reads TGTGCCAGCGAGAAAACCAACTCTGGGGCCAACGTCCTGACTTTC.

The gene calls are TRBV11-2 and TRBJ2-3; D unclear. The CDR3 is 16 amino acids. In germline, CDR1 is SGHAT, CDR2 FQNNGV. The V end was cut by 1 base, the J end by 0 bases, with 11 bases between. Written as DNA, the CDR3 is TGTGCCAGCAGCTTAGTTGTATCTACTAGCACAGATACGCAGTATTTT. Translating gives CASSLVVSTSTDTQYF.

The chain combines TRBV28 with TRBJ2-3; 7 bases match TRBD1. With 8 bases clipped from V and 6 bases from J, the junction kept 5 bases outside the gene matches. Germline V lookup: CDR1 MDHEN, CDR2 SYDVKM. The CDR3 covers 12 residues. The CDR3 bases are TGTGCCAGCGGGAGACAGGGCGATACGCAGTATTTT. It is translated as CASGRQGDTQYF.

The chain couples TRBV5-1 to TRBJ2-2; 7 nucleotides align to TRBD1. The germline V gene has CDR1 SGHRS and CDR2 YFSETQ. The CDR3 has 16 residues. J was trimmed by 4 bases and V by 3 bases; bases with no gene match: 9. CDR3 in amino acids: CASSSRTGLGTGELFF. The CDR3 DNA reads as TGCGCCAGCAGCTCGAGGACAGGATTGGGCACCGGGGAGCTGTTTTTT.

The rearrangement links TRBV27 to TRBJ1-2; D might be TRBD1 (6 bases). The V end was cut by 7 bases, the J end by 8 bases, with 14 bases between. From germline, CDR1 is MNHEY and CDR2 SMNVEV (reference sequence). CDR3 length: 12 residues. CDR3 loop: CASNDGGKGYTF. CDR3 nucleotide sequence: TGTGCCAGCAATGATGGGGGCAAGGGCTACACCTTC.

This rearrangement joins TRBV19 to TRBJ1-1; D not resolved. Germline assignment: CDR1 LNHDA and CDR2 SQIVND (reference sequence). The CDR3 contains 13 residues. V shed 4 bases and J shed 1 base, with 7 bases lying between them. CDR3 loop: CASSSVSNTEAFF. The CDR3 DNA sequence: TGTGCCAGTAGTAGCGTCTCGAACACTGAAGCTTTCTTT.